The rows below give T cell receptor beta chains drawn from one sample of a study of blood T cell repertoires in COVID-19. TCRdb keeps only in-frame clones here, not all; method: immunoSEQ multiplex PCR. The table shows approximately 300,000 clones, with roughly 90% occurring only once. The sample taken for sequencing was peripheral blood. Receptors were obtained from a woman aged 50 to 65 with active or convalescent COVID-19. Each CDR3 is given with its conserved first and last residue. Fields, in order: V gene, clone size, D gene, J gene, CDR3 DNA, CDR3 protein. A D gene is named only where the DNA matches it firmly. Rows may omit the clone size; those that give it use once, few, many or a size class.

v_gene: TRBV29-1
abundance: once
d_gene: TRBD2
j_gene: TRBJ2-7
CDR3nt: TGCAGCGTTGATGCGGGAGACTACGAGCAGTACTTC
CDR3aa: CSVDAGDYEQYF

v_gene: TRBV12-3/TRBV12-4
abundance: NA
d_gene: TRBD1
j_gene: TRBJ1-2
CDR3nt: TGTGCCAGCAGCCTCGACAGGGCCGGCTACACCTTC
CDR3aa: CASSLDRAGYTF

v_gene: TRBV28
abundance: NA
d_gene: NA
j_gene: TRBJ1-2
CDR3nt: TGTGCCAGCAGTTTTCGGTATGGCTACACCTTC
CDR3aa: CASSFRYGYTF

v_gene: TRBV28
abundance: once
d_gene: NA
j_gene: TRBJ2-3
CDR3nt: TGTGCCAGCAGCACCAGGGAATCTAGCACAGATACGCAGTATTTT
CDR3aa: CASSTRESSTDTQYF

v_gene: TRBV6-5
abundance: NA
d_gene: NA
j_gene: TRBJ1-5
CDR3nt: TGTGCCAGCAGGGACGACAGGCCGAATCAGCCCCAGCATTTT
CDR3aa: CASRDDRPNQPQHF

v_gene: TRBV4-2
abundance: NA
d_gene: TRBD1
j_gene: TRBJ1-1
CDR3nt: TGTGCCAGCAGCCGGACGACAGGGGGGAACACTGAAGCTTTCTTT
CDR3aa: CASSRTTGGNTEAFF

v_gene: TRBV28
abundance: NA
d_gene: TRBD2
j_gene: TRBJ2-1
CDR3nt: TGTGCCAGCAGAACCCGGACTAGCGGATACAATGAGCAGTTCTTC
CDR3aa: CASRTRTSGYNEQFF

v_gene: TRBV12-5
abundance: NA
d_gene: TRBD1
j_gene: TRBJ1-5
CDR3nt: TGTGCTAGTGGTTTGGTACTTGGGGGGCGGACAGGGAATCAGCCCCAGCATTTT
CDR3aa: CASGLVLGGRTGNQPQHF

v_gene: TRBV9
abundance: NA
d_gene: NA
j_gene: TRBJ1-2
CDR3nt: TGTGCCAGCAGCGTAGCCGGGACATCATCCTATGGCTACACCTTC
CDR3aa: CASSVAGTSSYGYTF

v_gene: TRBV6-1
abundance: NA
d_gene: NA
j_gene: TRBJ2-7
CDR3nt: TGTGCCAGCAGTGAAACGGCGGCCTACGAGCAGTACTTC
CDR3aa: CASSETAAYEQYF

v_gene: TRBV7-8
abundance: NA
d_gene: TRBD1
j_gene: TRBJ1-1
CDR3nt: TGTGCCAGCAGCTGGGGACAGCCCATGAACACTGAAGCTTTCTTT
CDR3aa: CASSWGQPMNTEAFF

v_gene: TRBV4-2
abundance: NA
d_gene: NA
j_gene: TRBJ1-6
CDR3nt: TGTGCCAGCAGCCAACAACAAGGGGGCTCCTATAATTCACCCCTCCACTTT
CDR3aa: CASSQQQGGSYNSPLHF

v_gene: TRBV5-5
abundance: NA
d_gene: NA
j_gene: TRBJ1-1
CDR3nt: TGTGCCAGCAGCTCCGTACAGCTAATGAACACTGAAGCTTTCTTT
CDR3aa: CASSSVQLMNTEAFF

v_gene: TRBV19
abundance: NA
d_gene: NA
j_gene: TRBJ1-3
CDR3nt: TGTGCCAGTTCTACCGATTTGTGGGCCGCCACCATATATTTT
CDR3aa: CASSTDLWAATIYF

v_gene: TRBV5-6
abundance: NA
d_gene: TRBD2
j_gene: TRBJ2-3
CDR3nt: TGTGCCAGCAGCTTGGTCCTAGCGGGGGATACGCAGTATTTT
CDR3aa: CASSLVLAGDTQYF

v_gene: TRBV27
abundance: once
d_gene: TRBD1
j_gene: TRBJ2-7
CDR3nt: TGTGCCAGCAGTGGGACAGGGGGCATGTACGAGCAGTACTTC
CDR3aa: CASSGTGGMYEQYF

v_gene: TRBV5-4
abundance: NA
d_gene: NA
j_gene: TRBJ2-1
CDR3nt: TGTGCCAGCACCCCGGGCCAGGGGCTCTACAATGAGCAGTTCTTC
CDR3aa: CASTPGQGLYNEQFF

v_gene: TRBV28
abundance: NA
d_gene: TRBD1
j_gene: TRBJ1-5
CDR3nt: TGTGCCAGCAGCTTAACAGGGGGTGAAAATCAGCCCCAGCATTTT
CDR3aa: CASSLTGGENQPQHF

v_gene: TRBV7-2
abundance: NA
d_gene: NA
j_gene: TRBJ1-4
CDR3nt: TGTGCCAGCAGCCTCGCAACTAATGAAAAACTGTTTTTT
CDR3aa: CASSLATNEKLFF

v_gene: TRBV5-1
abundance: NA
d_gene: NA
j_gene: TRBJ2-3
CDR3nt: TGCGCCAGCAGCTCCACCACAGCTACAGATACGCAGTATTTT
CDR3aa: CASSSTTATDTQYF

v_gene: TRBV6-5
abundance: NA
d_gene: TRBD1
j_gene: TRBJ1-5
CDR3nt: TGTGCCAGCAGTTTGGACAGGGGGGCCAATCAGCCCCAGCATTTT
CDR3aa: CASSLDRGANQPQHF

v_gene: TRBV23-1
abundance: NA
d_gene: TRBD2
j_gene: TRBJ2-1
CDR3nt: TGCGCCAGCAGTCAAAGGACTAGCGGGAACAATGAGCAGTTCTTC
CDR3aa: CASSQRTSGNNEQFF

v_gene: TRBV5-1
abundance: NA
d_gene: TRBD2
j_gene: TRBJ2-2
CDR3nt: TGCGCCAGCAGCTGGACTAGCGGGGGGGCGGTCACCGGGGAGCTGTTTTTT
CDR3aa: CASSWTSGGAVTGELFF

v_gene: TRBV6-5
abundance: NA
d_gene: TRBD1
j_gene: TRBJ1-1
CDR3nt: TGTGCCAGCAGTTACTCGACTGGACAGGGGTTTGGGGCTTTCTTT
CDR3aa: CASSYSTGQGFGAFF

v_gene: TRBV6-2/TRBV6-3
abundance: NA
d_gene: TRBD2
j_gene: TRBJ2-1
CDR3nt: TGTGCCAGCAGTTATAGGCGACGGGGGGGCTCCAATGAGCAGTTCTTC
CDR3aa: CASSYRRRGGSNEQFF

v_gene: TRBV7-9
abundance: NA
d_gene: TRBD1
j_gene: TRBJ2-5
CDR3nt: TGTGCCAGCAGCCCGACGACAGGGGGAGAGACCCAGTACTTC
CDR3aa: CASSPTTGGETQYF

v_gene: TRBV6-5
abundance: NA
d_gene: TRBD1
j_gene: TRBJ2-3
CDR3nt: TGTGCCAGCAGTTACACCGGGACAGGGGTACGCGATACGCAGTATTTT
CDR3aa: CASSYTGTGVRDTQYF

v_gene: TRBV6-2/TRBV6-3
abundance: NA
d_gene: NA
j_gene: TRBJ1-1
CDR3nt: NA
CDR3aa: CASSSSAGRRTEAFF

v_gene: TRBV6-6
abundance: NA
d_gene: NA
j_gene: TRBJ2-5
CDR3nt: TGTGCCAGCAGTCCACTGGAGATCTGGGAGACCCAGTACTTC
CDR3aa: CASSPLEIWETQYF

v_gene: TRBV30
abundance: NA
d_gene: TRBD1
j_gene: TRBJ1-1
CDR3nt: TGTGCCTGGGTATTAGGGGGCGGTGGGACTGAAGCTTTCTTT
CDR3aa: CAWVLGGGGTEAFF

v_gene: TRBV7-9
abundance: NA
d_gene: TRBD1
j_gene: TRBJ2-1
CDR3nt: TGTGCCAGCAGCCCGAAGACAGGGTCATGGTACAATGAGCAGTTCTTC
CDR3aa: CASSPKTGSWYNEQFF

v_gene: TRBV30
abundance: NA
d_gene: TRBD2
j_gene: TRBJ2-5
CDR3nt: TGTGCCTATAGCGGGAGGAGGGAGACCCAGTACTTC
CDR3aa: CAYSGRRETQYF

v_gene: TRBV6-6
abundance: NA
d_gene: NA
j_gene: TRBJ1-2
CDR3nt: TGTGCCAGCAGTTACTCGATTCGAACATCCTATGGCTACACCTTC
CDR3aa: CASSYSIRTSYGYTF

v_gene: TRBV19
abundance: NA
d_gene: TRBD1
j_gene: TRBJ2-1
CDR3nt: TGTGCCAGTAGTATTAGAGGGGGCACGTCCTACAATGAGCAGTTCTTC
CDR3aa: CASSIRGGTSYNEQFF

v_gene: TRBV25-1
abundance: NA
d_gene: NA
j_gene: TRBJ2-3
CDR3nt: TGTGCCAGCAGTGAATACGGCGGCAGAGGGAGCACAGATACGCAGTATTTT
CDR3aa: CASSEYGGRGSTDTQYF

v_gene: TRBV20-1
abundance: NA
d_gene: TRBD1
j_gene: TRBJ2-3
CDR3nt: TGCAGTGCTACCCCGGACAGGAGTCAGTATTTT
CDR3aa: CSATPDRSQYF

v_gene: TRBV7-9
abundance: NA
d_gene: NA
j_gene: TRBJ2-3
CDR3nt: TGTGCCAGCAGCCCACAGGGAAGGACGCAGTATTTT
CDR3aa: CASSPQGRTQYF